This T cell receptor beta chain comes out of a study of CD8+CD57+ T cells in acquired aplastic anemia. Turning to the study itself: Each DNA sample taken from sorted CD4+ and CD8+ cells came to approximately 3.2 ug on average.

Individuals selected for sequencing had exhibited CD8+CD57+ cell expansion on flow cytometry. The blood sampling took place in patients who had so far received no therapy. In the case of this clonotype: Its antigen is not known.

Genomic DNA acted as the template from which TCR beta VDJ combination and CDR3 sequence profiling were carried out. TCRdb ran MiXCR on the reads and lists one entry per CDR3 protein. The table shows some 200,000 distinct CDR3 sequences, with approximately 48% occurring only once. Points from the study as a whole: Fewer than 30 shared CD8+ CDR3s appeared highly expressed within patients' immunodominant clones.

Germline values: CDR1 MGHDK, CDR2 SYGVNS. This CDR3 contains 12 residues. V lost 5 bases, J lost 7 bases, and 11 bases lay in between. The V call is TRBV25-1, the J call TRBJ1-1; weak D call: TRBD1 (6 bases). The clonotype comes from a human donor with aplastic anemia. The sample was sorted CD4+, CD8+, or CD8+CD57+ T cells (not recorded which) from PBMCs. The CDR3 reads CASSSGTLEAFF. In DNA form, the CDR3 reads TGTGCCAGCAGTTCCGGGACACTTGAAGCTTTCTTT.